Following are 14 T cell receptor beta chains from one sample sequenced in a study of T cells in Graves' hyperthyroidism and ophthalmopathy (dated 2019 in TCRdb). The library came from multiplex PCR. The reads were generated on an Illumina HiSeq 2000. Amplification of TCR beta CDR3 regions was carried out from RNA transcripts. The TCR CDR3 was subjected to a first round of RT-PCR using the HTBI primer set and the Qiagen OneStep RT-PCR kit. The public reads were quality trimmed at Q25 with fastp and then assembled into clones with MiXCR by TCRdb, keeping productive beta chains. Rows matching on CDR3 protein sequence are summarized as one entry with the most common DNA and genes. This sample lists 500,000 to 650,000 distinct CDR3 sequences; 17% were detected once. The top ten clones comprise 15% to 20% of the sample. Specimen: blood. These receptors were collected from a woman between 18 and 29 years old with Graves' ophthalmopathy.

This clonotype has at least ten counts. The CDR3 nucleotides read TGTGCCAGCAGCCAAGACTTATCCCCGAATGAGCAGTTCTTC. Protein product: CASSQDLSPNEQFF. The gene calls are TRBV3-1 and TRBJ2-1; D ambiguous. Germline CDR1 is LGHDT and CDR2 is YNNKEL (reference sequence). The germline V and J ends were trimmed by 0 bases and 7 bases, with 10 bases remaining between them. The CDR3 consists of 14 residues.

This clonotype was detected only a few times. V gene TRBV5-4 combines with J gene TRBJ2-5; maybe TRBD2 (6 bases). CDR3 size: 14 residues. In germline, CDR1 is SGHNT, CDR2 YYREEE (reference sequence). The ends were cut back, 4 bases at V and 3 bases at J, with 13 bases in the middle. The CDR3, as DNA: TGTGCCAGCAGCCGAAGGGACTGGAAAGAGACCCAGTACTTC. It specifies CASSRRDWKETQYF.

CDR3 loop: CASSEVGTSGRRYNEQFF. The CDR3 nucleotides are TGTGCCAGCAGTGAAGTGGGGACTAGCGGGCGACGCTACAATGAGCAGTTCTTC. The chain couples TRBV2 to TRBJ2-1; 12 bases are shared with TRBD2. The germline V gene has CDR1 SNHLY and CDR2 FYNNEI. The CDR3 covers 18 residues. V dropped 1 base and J dropped 3; count of bases not matched to a gene: 7.

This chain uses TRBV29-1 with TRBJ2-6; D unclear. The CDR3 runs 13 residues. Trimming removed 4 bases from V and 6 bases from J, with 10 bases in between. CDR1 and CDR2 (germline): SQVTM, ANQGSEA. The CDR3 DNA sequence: TGCAGCGTTGTCGGGCCGTCGGCCAACGTCCTGACTTTC. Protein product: CSVVGPSANVLTF.

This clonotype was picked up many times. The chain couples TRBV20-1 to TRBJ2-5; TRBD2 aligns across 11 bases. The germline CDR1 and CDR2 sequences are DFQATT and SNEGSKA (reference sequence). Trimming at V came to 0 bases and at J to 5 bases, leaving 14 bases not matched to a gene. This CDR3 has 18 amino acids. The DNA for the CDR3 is TGCAGTGCTAGAGATCTAAGGGACGGACTAGCGGGCCGGGAGACCCAGTACTTC. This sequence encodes CSARDLRDGLAGRETQYF.

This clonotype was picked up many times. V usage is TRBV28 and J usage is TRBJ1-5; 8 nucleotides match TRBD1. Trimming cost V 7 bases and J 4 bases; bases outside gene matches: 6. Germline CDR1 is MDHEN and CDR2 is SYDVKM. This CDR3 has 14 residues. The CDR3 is CASKGQGANQPQHF. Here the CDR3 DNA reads TGTGCCAGCAAAGGACAGGGAGCGAATCAGCCCCAGCATTTT.

CDR3 amino acids: CASSFYVSDGYTF. In nucleotides, the CDR3 is TGTGCCAGCAGCTTCTATGTAAGCGATGGCTACACCTTC. The chain couples TRBV7-9 to TRBJ1-2; D remains unclear. This CDR3 has 13 amino acids. Germline V gene sequence: CDR1 SEHNR, CDR2 FQNEAQ (reference sequence). V was pared by 3 bases and J by 6 bases, with 11 bases between.

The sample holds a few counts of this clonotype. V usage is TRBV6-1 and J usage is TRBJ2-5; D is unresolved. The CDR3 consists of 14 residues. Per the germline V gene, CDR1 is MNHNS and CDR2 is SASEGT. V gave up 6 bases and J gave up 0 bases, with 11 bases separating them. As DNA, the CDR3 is TGTGCCAGCAGCACCCTAGGGTACCAAGAGACCCAGTACTTC. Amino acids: CASSTLGYQETQYF.

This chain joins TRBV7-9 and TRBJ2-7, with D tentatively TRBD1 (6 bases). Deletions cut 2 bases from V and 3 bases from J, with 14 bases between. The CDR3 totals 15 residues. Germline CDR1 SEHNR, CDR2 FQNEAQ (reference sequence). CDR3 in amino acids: CASSLLQGDHYEQYF. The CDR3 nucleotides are TGTGCCAGCAGCTTATTACAGGGTGATCACTACGAGCAGTACTTC.

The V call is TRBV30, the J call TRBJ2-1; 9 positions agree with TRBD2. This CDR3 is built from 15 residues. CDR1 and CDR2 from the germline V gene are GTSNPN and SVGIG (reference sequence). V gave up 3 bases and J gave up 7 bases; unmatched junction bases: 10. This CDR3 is CAWSQAAGGLNEQFF. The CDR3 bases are TGTGCCTGGAGCCAGGCGGCGGGGGGGCTGAATGAGCAGTTCTTC.

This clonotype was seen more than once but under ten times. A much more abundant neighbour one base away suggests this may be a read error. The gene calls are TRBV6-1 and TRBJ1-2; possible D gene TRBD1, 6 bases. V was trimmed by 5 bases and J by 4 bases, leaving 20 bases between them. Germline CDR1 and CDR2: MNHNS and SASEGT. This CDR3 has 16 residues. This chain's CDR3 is CASSPRGRGHFYGYTF. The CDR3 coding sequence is TGTGCCAGCAGTCCTCGGGGTCGGGGACACTTCTATGGCTACACCTTC.

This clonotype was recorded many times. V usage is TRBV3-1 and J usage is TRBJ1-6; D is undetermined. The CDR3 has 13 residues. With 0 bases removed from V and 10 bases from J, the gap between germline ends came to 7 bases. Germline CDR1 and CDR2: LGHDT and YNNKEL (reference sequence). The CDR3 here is CASSQEWGSPLHF. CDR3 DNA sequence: TGTGCCAGCAGCCAAGAGTGGGGATCACCCCTCCACTTT. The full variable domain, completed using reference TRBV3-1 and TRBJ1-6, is DTAVSQTPKYLVTQMGNDKSIKCEQNLGHDTMYWYKQDSKKFLKIMFSYNNKELIINETVPNRFSPKSPDKAHLNLHINSLELGDSAVYFCASSQEWGSPLHFGNGTRLTVT.

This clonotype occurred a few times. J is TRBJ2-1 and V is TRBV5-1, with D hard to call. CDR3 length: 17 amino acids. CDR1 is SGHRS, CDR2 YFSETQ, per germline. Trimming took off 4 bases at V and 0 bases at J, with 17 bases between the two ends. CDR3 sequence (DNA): TGCGCCAGCAGCGTAGCCCCGACTGCCAGCTCCTACAATGAGCAGTTCTTC. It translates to CASSVAPTASSYNEQFF. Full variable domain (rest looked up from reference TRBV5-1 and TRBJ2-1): KAGVTQTPRYLIKTRGQQVTLSCSPISGHRSVSWYQQTPGQGLQFLFEYFSETQRNKGNFPGRFSGRQFSNSRSEMNVSTLELGDSALYLCASSVAPTASSYNEQFFGPGTRLTVL.

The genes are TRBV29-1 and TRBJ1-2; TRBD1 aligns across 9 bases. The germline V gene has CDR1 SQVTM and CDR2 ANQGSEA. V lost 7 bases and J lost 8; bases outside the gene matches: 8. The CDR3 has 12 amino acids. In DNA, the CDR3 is TGCAGCGCATTGGGACAGGGAAGCGGCTACACCTTC. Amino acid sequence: CSALGQGSGYTF. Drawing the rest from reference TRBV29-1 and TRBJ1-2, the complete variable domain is SAVISQKPSRDICQRGTSLTIQCQVDSQVTMMFWYRQQPGQSLTLIATANQGSEATYESGFVIDKFPISRPNLTFSTLTVSNMSPEDSSIYLCSALGQGSGYTFGSGTRLTVV.